This T cell receptor beta chain was captured in a study of T cell clonotyping in hematopoietic cell transplantation. Findings of the study overall: After transplant, recipient diversity fell while pathologically expanded clonotypes grew through day 180. Cells were unsorted, so CD4 and CD8 contributions were not separated.

The repertoire was sequenced with immunoSEQ multiplex PCR; TCRdb's copy has only in-frame clones and lacks some. In the table there are 10,000 to 15,000 clones, approximately 90% of which are singletons. Trimming removed 0 bases at V and 2 bases at J, with 15 bases between. Germline CDR1 reads GTSNPN; CDR2 reads SVGIG (reference sequence). This CDR3 is 16 amino acids long. Details on this clone: Its target is not known.

The J gene is TRBJ2-3, the V gene TRBV30; D is uncertain. This sequence originates from a man between 25 and 39 years old in good health. Some clones in this sample may be carry-over from other donors' samples. The sequenced sample consisted of peripheral blood mononuclear cells. The CDR3 loop is CAWSVRNSRTTDTQYF. Written as DNA, the CDR3 is TGTGCCTGGAGTGTACGTAACTCCAGGACCACAGATACGCAGTATTTT.